The next 27 T cell receptor beta chains were all read from a single sample in a study of control samples from healthy donors and cancer patients. Clones were sequenced by immunoSEQ multiplex PCR, and TCRdb holds only the in-frame ones, with some missing. This sample yields around 50,000 clones, of which around 93% are seen a single time; 0.8% to 1% belongs to the top ten. The source material was PBMCs. The receptors were gathered from a man under 40 with colorectal cancer.

This sequence joins TRBV7-9 and TRBJ1-1, with TRBD1 identical over 7 bases. Trimming took 5 bases from V and 10 from J; bases not matched to a gene: 13. The CDR3 is 14 residues long. Germline V gives CDR1 SEHNR, CDR2 FQNEAQ (reference sequence). CDR3 sequence (DNA): TGTGCCAGCAGCCCCTTGGACAGGACAGATAGAGCTTTCTTT. Protein product: CASSPLDRTDRAFF.

The chain has TRBV10-3 and TRBJ1-2; possible D gene TRBD1, 5 bases. The CDR3 is made up of 13 amino acids. Per the germline V gene, CDR1 is ENHRY and CDR2 is SYGVKD. The ends were cut back, 3 bases at V and 8 bases at J, with 13 bases in the middle. The CDR3 coding sequence is TGTGCCATCAGTGAAACGGGGGGACGGGGCTACACCTTC. Amino acids: CAISETGGRGYTF.

The chain combines TRBV19 with TRBJ1-1, with a possible D match to TRBD1 (5 bases). Trimming took off 10 bases at V and 0 bases at J, with 18 bases between the two ends. CDR3 length equals 15 residues. Germline V CDR1 and CDR2: LNHDA, SQIVND (reference sequence). In DNA form, the CDR3 reads TGTGCCACTAAAGATCAGGGTGGGGTGAACACTGAAGCTTTCTTT. Translated: CATKDQGGVNTEAFF.

The chain has TRBV15 and TRBJ1-5; 7 bases align to TRBD1. Trimming at V came to 5 bases and at J to 7 bases, leaving 8 bases not matched to a gene. CDR3 size: 14 residues. Germline V CDR1 and CDR2: LNHNV, YYDKDF (reference sequence). CDR3 in amino acids: CATSPDRAPQPQHF. The CDR3 DNA reads as TGTGCCACCAGCCCCGACAGGGCACCCCAGCCCCAGCATTTT.

The chain uses TRBV6-2 or TRBV6-3 and TRBJ2-2, with D unresolved. This CDR3 is built from 13 residues. Trimming removed 6 bases at V and 5 bases at J, with 10 bases between. In germline, CDR1 is MNHEY, CDR2 SVGEGT. The CDR3 bases are TGTGCCAGCAGCCCCGCAGAGACCGGGGAGCTGTTTTTT. It translates to CASSPAETGELFF.

V is TRBV19 and J is TRBJ1-2, with 9 bases matching TRBD1. This CDR3 comprises 16 residues. V trimming: 6 bases; J trimming: 3 bases; junction bases outside the gene matches: 11. Germline CDR1 LNHDA, CDR2 SQIVND (reference sequence). The CDR3 DNA reads TGTGCCAGTAGCCGGGACAGGGATCCAGTTGACTATGGCTACACCTTC. This gives the protein CASSRDRDPVDYGYTF.

The chain is built from TRBV5-6 and TRBJ1-2; 9 bases are shared with TRBD1. Germline assignment: CDR1 SGHDT and CDR2 YYEEEE. The CDR3 is 14 amino acids. V dropped 2 bases and J dropped 4; count of bases not matched to a gene: 3. The CDR3 protein is CASSLTGGAYGYTF. The CDR3 bases are TGTGCCAGCAGCTTAACAGGGGGCGCCTATGGCTACACCTTC.

The chain joins TRBV19 to TRBJ2-3, with 8 positions matching TRBD2. The CDR3 has 14 residues. Looked up from germline, CDR1 is LNHDA and CDR2 is SQIVND (reference sequence). With 6 bases clipped from V and 1 base from J, the junction kept 3 bases outside the gene matches. The CDR3 nucleotides read TGTGCCAGTAGAATTAGCGGGGGCACAGATACGCAGTATTTT. It translates to CASRISGGTDTQYF.

The chain links TRBV5-4 to TRBJ2-2; D unclear. Germline CDR1 is SGHNT and CDR2 is YYREEE (reference sequence). This CDR3 is 13 amino acids long. V was cut by 0 bases and J by 5 bases, with 5 bases left in between. For the CDR3, the DNA is TGTGCCAGCAGCTTGGATCCAACCGGGGAGCTGTTTTTT. Its translation: CASSLDPTGELFF.

The genes are TRBV18 and TRBJ2-5, with D tentatively TRBD2 (5 bases). Trimming stripped 2 bases from V and 2 bases from J, with 15 bases between. Germline CDR1 reads KGHSH; CDR2 reads LQKENI. The CDR3 extends over 16 amino acids. CDR3 sequence reads: CASSPRVSGFQETQYF. The CDR3 region has the DNA TGTGCCAGCTCACCAAGGGTTTCGGGGTTTCAAGAGACCCAGTACTTC.

This chain links TRBV29-1 with TRBJ2-7; 14 bases agree with TRBD2. CDR1 SQVTM and CDR2 ANQGSEA come from the germline V gene. V trimming: 0 bases; J trimming: 1 base; junction bases outside the gene matches: 14. The CDR3 spans 20 residues. Here the CDR3 reads CSVEEWGVTSGGVLSYEQYF. The CDR3 DNA is TGCAGCGTTGAAGAATGGGGTGTGACTAGCGGGGGGGTCCTTTCCTACGAGCAGTACTTC.

The chain joins TRBV11-2 to TRBJ1-6; possible D gene TRBD1, 5 bases. Germline CDR1 SGHAT, CDR2 FQNNGV. V lost 5 bases and J 7 bases, leaving 12 bases between the germline ends. The CDR3 has 14 amino acids. The CDR3 reads CASSPGLENSPLHF. CDR3 DNA sequence: TGTGCCAGCAGCCCGGGACTGGAAAATTCACCCCTCCACTTT.

This clone was seen just once. The chain links TRBV3-1 (or the pseudogene TRBV3-2) to TRBJ1-4, with D tentatively TRBD1 (5 bases). This CDR3 comprises 14 residues. The V end was cut by 4 bases, the J end by 8 bases, with 14 bases between. Germline V lookup: CDR1 LGHDT, CDR2 YNNKEL (reference sequence). The CDR3 here is CASSPSGEGEKLFF. CDR3 DNA sequence: TGTGCCAGCAGCCCAAGCGGCGAGGGGGAAAAACTGTTTTTT.

This CDR3 is CASSQDSLGRASPLHF. The CDR3 DNA reads TGTGCCAGCAGCCAAGATTCGCTCGGGAGGGCTTCACCCCTCCACTTT. This chain links TRBV3-1 (or the pseudogene TRBV3-2) with TRBJ1-6; D call uncertain. Trimming stripped 0 bases from V and 9 bases from J, with 15 bases between. Germline-derived CDR1 and CDR2 are LGHDT and YNNKEL (reference sequence). The CDR3 has 16 residues.

V usage is TRBV30 and J usage is TRBJ1-3; no clear D gene. Germline values: CDR1 GTSNPN, CDR2 SVGIG (reference sequence). Deletions cut 0 bases from V and 0 bases from J, with 12 bases between. The CDR3 sequence is 16 residues long. The CDR3 bases are TGTGCCTGGAGTGTACTGAGCGGGGTCTCTGGAAACACCATATATTTT. The encoded protein is CAWSVLSGVSGNTIYF.

To note about this clone: One end of the junction fails to match germline, which may point to a read error. The chain employs TRBV5-1 and TRBJ2-1, with D unresolved. The CDR3 length is 13 residues. Germline values: CDR1 SGHRS, CDR2 YFSETQ. The chain's CDR3 is CAGSLDISNEQFF. The CDR3 DNA reads as TGCGCCGGCAGCTTGGATATTAGCAATGAGCAGTTCTTC. The full variable domain, with the rest looked up from reference TRBV5-1 and TRBJ2-1, is KAGVTQTPRYLIKTRGQQVTLSCSPISGHRSVSWYQQTPGQGLQFLFEYFSETQRNKGNFPGRFSGRQFSNSRSEMNVSTLELGDSALYLCAGSLDISNEQFFGPGTRLTVL.

V is TRBV5-1 and J is TRBJ2-1; weak D call: TRBD1 (5 bases). Germline V CDR1 and CDR2: SGHRS, YFSETQ. The CDR3 length is 14 residues. The V end lost 4 bases, the J end lost 2 bases, and 10 bases lay between the germline ends. Here the CDR3 reads CASSDRNPYNEQFF. CDR3 nucleotide sequence: TGCGCCAGCAGCGACAGAAACCCCTACAATGAGCAGTTCTTC.

This clone came up once. The J gene is TRBJ1-2, the V gene TRBV7-8; possible D gene TRBD1, 5 bases. V dropped 8 bases and J dropped 5 bases, with 12 bases sitting between them. Germline lookup yields CDR1 SGHVS and CDR2 FQNEAQ. The CDR3 extends over 12 amino acids. The CDR3 nucleotides are TGTGCCAGCCAGGGATTCGGGTATGGCTACACCTTC. This sequence encodes CASQGFGYGYTF.

The V and J genes are TRBV20-1 and TRBJ2-3; D remains unclear. The CDR3 length is 12 residues. Trimming stripped 3 bases from V and 6 bases from J, with 10 bases between. Germline V lookup: CDR1 DFQATT, CDR2 SNEGSKA (reference sequence). The CDR3 spells CSASSETDTQYF. CDR3 DNA sequence: TGCAGTGCTAGTAGTGAAACGGATACGCAGTATTTT.

This chain uses TRBV6-5 with TRBJ1-2, with 10 bases fitting TRBD1. Germline lookup yields CDR1 MNHEY and CDR2 SVGAGI. This CDR3 comprises 16 residues. V shed 0 bases, J shed 2 bases, and the junction held 3 bases outside the gene matches. CDR3 sequence: CASSYSRTGGNYGYTF. The CDR3 nucleotides read TGTGCCAGCAGTTACTCGAGGACAGGGGGGAACTATGGCTACACCTTC.

This sequence joins TRBV2 and TRBJ2-3; 9 bases agree with TRBD2. From germline, CDR1 is SNHLY and CDR2 FYNNEI. The V gene end was trimmed by 5 bases and the J gene end by 8 bases; junction bases not matched to a gene: 11. The CDR3 contains 15 residues. The CDR3 nucleotides are TGTGCCAGCAGTATTGATAGCGGGGGTCCTGGTACGCAGTATTTT. This sequence encodes CASSIDSGGPGTQYF.

The V gene is TRBV6-1, the J gene TRBJ2-3; the D is unclear. Germline CDR1 MNHNS, CDR2 SASEGT. The ends were cut back, 3 bases at V and 7 bases at J, with 8 bases in the middle. This CDR3 has 12 amino acids. The CDR3 coding sequence is TGTGCCAGCAGTGACCAAATGAATACGCAGTATTTT. Its translation is CASSDQMNTQYF.

The chain uses TRBV5-4 and TRBJ1-2; 7 nucleotides line up with TRBD1. CDR3 length: 16 amino acids. The J segment lost 6 bases and the V segment lost 4 bases, leaving 15 bases of the junction unmatched. Germline CDR1 SGHNT, CDR2 YYREEE (reference sequence). CDR3 residues: CASSPSVQGELNGYTF. The CDR3 DNA follows: TGTGCCAGCAGCCCTTCAGTCCAGGGGGAATTGAATGGCTACACCTTC.

The sample holds one count of this clone. This chain uses TRBV27 with TRBJ2-2; no firm D call. CDR1 and CDR2 (germline): MNHEY, SMNVEV (reference sequence). Trimming removed 5 bases from V and 4 bases from J, with 14 bases in between. This CDR3 has 15 amino acids. The DNA for the CDR3 is TGTGCCAGCAGTGCCCTAGGACCCCCCACCGGGGAGCTGTTTTTT. This encodes CASSALGPPTGELFF.

V is TRBV10-3 and J is TRBJ2-6; TRBD2 matches at 7 bases. The CDR3 sequence is 15 residues long. Trimming cost V 10 bases and J 0 bases; bases outside gene matches: 6. Germline V gives CDR1 ENHRY, CDR2 SYGVKD. The CDR3 protein is CASLGGDSGANVLTF. The CDR3 DNA reads TGTGCCAGCCTGGGGGGGGACTCTGGGGCCAACGTCCTGACTTTC.

The rearrangement links TRBV4-3 to TRBJ1-5; D may be TRBD1 (6 bases). Trimming stripped 0 bases from V and 9 bases from J, with 12 bases between. This CDR3 contains 14 residues. Germline assignment: CDR1 LGHNA and CDR2 YSLEER. The CDR3 bases are TGCGCCAGCAGCCAAGATCACCGAGGGGGGCCCCAGCATTTT. It yields the protein CASSQDHRGGPQHF.

The V gene is TRBV25-1, the J gene TRBJ1-4; 8 positions match TRBD1. The junction had 13 bases not matched to a gene; V was cut back by 5 bases and J by 11 bases. This CDR3 comprises 15 residues. Per the germline V gene, CDR1 is MGHDK and CDR2 is SYGVNS. The CDR3 nucleotides read TGTGCCAGCAGTCCCGACAGGGGAGATCTCACGAAACTGTTTTTT. Translated: CASSPDRGDLTKLFF.